This T cell receptor beta chain originates from a study of beta chain features in type 1 diabetes. Looking at the study overall: The patient and healthy donor groups were comparable for age, gender and cell yields. Sorted cells from all samples, numbering 107,917,701, were examined. General study findings and limits: Among all four CD4+ subsets, Type 1 diabetes patients had TCRB CDR3s that were moderately but significantly shorter.

As every portion of the isolated RNA was reverse transcribed, the sequencing read expressed TCRB transcripts. Profiling relied on immunoSEQ multiplex PCR, and the TCRdb table lists in-frame clones only, not all of them. The table has 140,000 to 150,000 clones, about 50% seen once. Sorting with CD45RO/CCR7/CD25/CD127/CD95/CD27 yielded naive, central memory, regulatory and stem-like memory CD4+ cells. Points on this clone: Its target is not known.

The ends were cut back, 5 bases at V and 8 bases at J, with 10 bases in the middle. The CDR3 covers 12 residues. Germline V gene lookup returns CDR1 SEHNR and CDR2 FQNEAQ (reference sequence). Material: Tregs from blood. This receptor was identified in a man between 18 and 35 years old in good health. The chain uses TRBV7-9 and TRBJ1-5; the D is unclear. The CDR3 loop is CASSRGPEPQHF. CDR3 in DNA: TGTGCCAGCAGCAGAGGCCCCGAGCCCCAGCATTTT.